One sample yielded the 19 T cell receptor beta chains listed below, sequenced in a study of blood T cell repertoires in COVID-19. Profiling relied on immunoSEQ multiplex PCR, and the TCRdb table lists in-frame clones only, not all of them. The sample includes roughly 140,000 clones, less than 90% of them seen just once. Specimen: peripheral blood. The receptors here all came from a human donor in a cohort sampled during active COVID-19.

The rearrangement links TRBV19 to TRBJ2-1; 8 bases align to TRBD1. This CDR3 is 14 amino acids long. With 3 bases clipped from V and 8 bases from J, the junction kept 6 bases outside the gene matches. Germline loops: CDR1 LNHDA, CDR2 SQIVND (reference sequence). This CDR3 is CASSIQGAGDEQFF. The CDR3 coding sequence is TGTGCCAGTAGTATTCAGGGGGCTGGGGATGAGCAGTTCTTC.

There are a few counts of this clone. The rearrangement uses TRBV7-8 and TRBJ2-5; possible D gene TRBD2, 5 bases. Germline lookup yields CDR1 SGHVS and CDR2 FQNEAQ. V was clipped by 2 bases and J by 1 base, with 11 bases between them. The CDR3 consists of 15 residues. CDR3 sequence reads: CASSLPSPIQETQYF. As DNA, the CDR3 is TGTGCCAGCAGCTTACCTAGCCCAATCCAAGAGACCCAGTACTTC.

CDR3 residues: CASSSGMGARGYTF. The CDR3 nucleotides read TGCGCCAGCAGCTCGGGTATGGGGGCGCGAGGCTACACCTTC. The chain couples TRBV5-1 to TRBJ1-2; perhaps TRBD1 as D (6 bases). Deletions cut 3 bases from V and 8 bases from J, with 17 bases between. CDR3 size: 14 residues. CDR1 SGHRS and CDR2 YFSETQ come from the germline V gene.

This clone was observed once. The genes are TRBV5-1 and TRBJ2-3; TRBD2 matches 15 bases. CDR1 SGHRS and CDR2 YFSETQ come from the germline V gene. The junction had 9 bases not matched to a gene; V was cut back by 7 bases and J by 3 bases. This CDR3 has 17 residues. The CDR3 coding sequence is TGCGCCAGCGAACTGGCGGGGACTAGCGGGGGGACAGATACGCAGTATTTT. Residues: CASELAGTSGGTDTQYF.

The V and J genes are TRBV9 and TRBJ2-5; 11 bases match TRBD2. This CDR3 spans 14 amino acids. V lost 4 bases to trimming and J lost 5 bases; unmatched junction nucleotides: 4. The germline V gene encodes CDR1 SGDLS and CDR2 YYNGEE. CDR3 amino acids: CASSSSGGRETQYF. CDR3 DNA sequence: TGTGCCAGCAGCTCTAGCGGGGGGCGGGAGACCCAGTACTTC.

The rearrangement joins TRBV19 to TRBJ1-2; 7 nucleotides match TRBD1. V lost 5 bases to trimming and J lost 0 bases; unmatched junction nucleotides: 9. The CDR3 contains 16 residues. Germline assignment: CDR1 LNHDA and CDR2 SQIVND (reference sequence). CDR3 sequence (DNA): TGTGCCAGTAGTTTCCGACAGGGCCCAGCTAACTATGGCTACACCTTC. Its translation: CASSFRQGPANYGYTF. The full variable domain, its missing parts supplied by reference TRBV19 and TRBJ1-2, is DGGITQSPKYLFRKEGQNVTLSCEQNLNHDAMYWYRQDPGQGLRLIYYSQIVNDFQKGDIAEGYSVSREKKESFPLTVTSAQKNPTAFYLCASSFRQGPANYGYTFGSGTRLTVV.

This chain links TRBV5-4 with TRBJ2-3, with D perhaps matching TRBD2 (6 bases). The germline gives CDR1 SGHNT, CDR2 YYREEE (reference sequence). The CDR3 is made up of 17 amino acids. The ends were cut back, 3 bases at V and 1 base at J, with 18 bases in the middle. CDR3 nucleotides: TGTGCCAGCAGCTCCTCGGGACTTGAGGAGGGCACAGATACGCAGTATTTT. Encoded protein: CASSSSGLEEGTDTQYF.

This clone was observed a few times. The chain uses TRBV13 and TRBJ2-7, with D tentatively TRBD1 (6 bases). V lost 3 bases and J 2 bases, leaving 14 bases between the germline ends. The CDR3 is 15 residues long. From germline, CDR1 is PRHDT and CDR2 FYEKMQ (reference sequence). The CDR3 nucleotides are TGTGCCAGCAGCTTGCGGGCAGGGGAAGCCTACGAGCAGTACTTC. It codes for CASSLRAGEAYEQYF.

In this sample, this clone turned up once. This chain's CDR3 is CASSPPGTGHYGYTF. The CDR3 nucleotides read TGTGCCAGCTCACCACCCGGGACAGGGCACTATGGCTACACCTTC. V gene TRBV18 combines with J gene TRBJ1-2; 9 bases agree with TRBD1. Per germline, CDR1 KGHSH and CDR2 LQKENI. V gave up 0 bases and J gave up 3 bases; unmatched junction bases: 2. This CDR3 has 15 residues.

The chain carries TRBV18 and TRBJ1-2; D ambiguous. Per germline, CDR1 KGHSH and CDR2 LQKENI. This CDR3 is 13 amino acids long. The V end was cut by 2 bases, the J end by 2 bases, with 6 bases between. The CDR3 DNA reads as TGTGCCAGCTCACCAGGGGAGAACTATGGCTACACCTTC. This translates into CASSPGENYGYTF.

In this sample, this clone turned up once. The chain couples TRBV5-1 to TRBJ1-2, with 7 bases fitting TRBD1. This CDR3 has 15 amino acids. CDR1 is SGHRS and CDR2 is YFSETQ in the germline V gene. Germline trimming cut 3 bases from V and 4 bases from J; bases unmatched to any gene: 9. The CDR3 region is CASSSSRAGGYGYTF. CDR3 in DNA: TGCGCCAGCAGCTCCTCGAGGGCAGGGGGCTATGGCTACACCTTC. Full variable domain (remainder filled in from reference TRBV5-1 and TRBJ1-2): KAGVTQTPRYLIKTRGQQVTLSCSPISGHRSVSWYQQTPGQGLQFLFEYFSETQRNKGNFPGRFSGRQFSNSRSEMNVSTLELGDSALYLCASSSSRAGGYGYTFGSGTRLTVV.

The rearrangement uses TRBV12-3 or TRBV12-4 and TRBJ1-1; 7 bases agree with TRBD1. This CDR3 contains 12 residues. With 7 bases clipped from V and 6 bases from J, the junction kept 5 bases outside the gene matches. As DNA, the CDR3 is TGTGCCAGCAACAGGGGCCACTCTGAAGCTTTCTTT. Encoded protein: CASNRGHSEAFF.

The V call is TRBV15, the J call TRBJ1-6; 8 nucleotides match TRBD1. The CDR3 has 15 amino acids. Germline V gene sequence: CDR1 LNHNV, CDR2 YYDKDF (reference sequence). V lost 0 bases to trimming and J lost 15 bases; unmatched junction nucleotides: 10. Here the CDR3 reads CATSRDRGQVGRLHF. Written as DNA, the CDR3 is TGTGCCACCAGCAGAGACCGGGGACAGGTCGGGCGCCTCCACTTT.

This clone turned up a few times. CDR3 amino acids: CASSPDSNQPQHF. The CDR3 DNA reads as TGTGCCAGCAGTCCGGACAGTAATCAGCCCCAGCATTTT. V usage is TRBV28 and J usage is TRBJ1-5; perhaps TRBD1 as D (6 bases). Germline assignment: CDR1 MDHEN and CDR2 SYDVKM. This CDR3 region has 13 residues. V lost 5 bases, J lost 4 bases, and 9 bases lay in between.

This clone was counted a single time. The gene calls are TRBV6-2 or TRBV6-3 and TRBJ2-3; D is perhaps TRBD1 (5 bases). V lost 5 bases, J lost 0 bases, and 9 bases lay in between. The CDR3 runs to 14 residues. Germline CDR1 and CDR2: MNHEY and SVGEGT. CDR3 in DNA: TGTGCCAGCAGTGGGGCTAGGAGCACAGATACGCAGTATTTT. It yields the protein CASSGARSTDTQYF.

Only one count was recorded for this clone. The J gene is TRBJ1-6, the V gene TRBV5-8, with 7 positions matching TRBD1. Germline V gives CDR1 SGHTS, CDR2 YDEGEE. Trimming cost V 2 bases and J 10 bases; bases outside gene matches: 6. There are 14 residues in the CDR3. CDR3 residues: CASSLGGTGSPLHF. The CDR3 DNA reads as TGTGCCAGCAGCTTAGGGGGCACTGGCTCACCCCTCCACTTT.

The J gene is TRBJ2-1, the V gene TRBV5-5; 11 positions agree with TRBD2. The length of the CDR3 is 15 residues. The germline V gene encodes CDR1 SGHKS and CDR2 YYEKEE (reference sequence). V trimming: 4 bases; J trimming: 10 bases; junction bases outside the gene matches: 10. This CDR3 is CASSLGGLAAREQFF. Written as DNA, the CDR3 is TGTGCCAGCAGCCTCGGGGGACTAGCGGCCAGAGAGCAGTTCTTC.

This clone was seen once. The chain is built from TRBV19 and TRBJ2-1; 13 bases agree with TRBD2. After removal of 0 bases from V and 7 bases from J, the junction contained 3 bases not matched to a gene. CDR1 LNHDA and CDR2 SQIVND come from the germline V gene (reference sequence). The CDR3 is 16 residues long. The CDR3 is CASSIDGTSGVNEQFF. DNA of the CDR3: TGTGCCAGTAGTATAGATGGGACTAGCGGGGTTAATGAGCAGTTCTTC.

The table lists this clone with a few counts. CDR3 DNA sequence: TGTGCCAGCAGGGCACAGGGGGCGCGGGAGCAGTACTTC. Protein: CASRAQGAREQYF. The V call is TRBV11-3, the J call TRBJ2-7; 9 bases agree with TRBD1. Germline loops: CDR1 SGHNT, CDR2 YENEEA. This CDR3 spans 13 amino acids. V lost 6 bases and J lost 7; bases outside the gene matches: 7.